These 3 T cell receptor beta chains originate from one sample sequenced in a study of type 1 regulatory T cells. No cognate antigen is known for these TCRs. In TCRdb, the reads were re-called with MiXCR into one record per CDR3 protein. The sample contains 40,000 to 50,000 distinct CDR3 sequences, 12% of which appear only once. Sequencing was carried out using cultured non-Tr1 T cells, either the whole culture or a sorted T cell fraction (not recorded which). These receptors were obtained from a human donor in good health.

In nucleotides, the CDR3 is TGTGCCAGCAGCCTTATGGAGGGGTCCTTCTACGAGCAGTACTTC. Translated, it gives CASSLMEGSFYEQYF. This chain links TRBV7-6 with TRBJ2-7; the D gene is possibly TRBD2 (6 bases). The CDR3 contains 15 residues. Germline-derived CDR1 and CDR2 are SGHVS and FNYEAQ. V was clipped by 5 bases and J by 3 bases, with 17 bases between them.

J is TRBJ1-3 and V is TRBV24-1; D gene uncertain. The CDR3 totals 16 residues. Germline lookup yields CDR1 KGHDR and CDR2 SFDVKD. V gave up 0 bases and J gave up 7 bases, with 15 bases separating them. Written as DNA, the CDR3 is TGTGCCACCAGTGATTTGCAACAGAGATCGGCGAACACCATATATTTT. This gives the protein CATSDLQQRSANTIYF.

Only a few counts were recorded for this clonotype. The CDR3, as DNA: TGTGCCTGGAGGGAGGGGGGAAAAGAGACCCAGTACTTC. This translates into CAWREGGKETQYF. The J gene is TRBJ2-5, the V gene TRBV30; TRBD1 or TRBD2 may be the D gene (6 bases each). The CDR3 sequence is 13 residues long. Trimming took off 3 bases at V and 3 bases at J, with 11 bases between the two ends. Germline lookup yields CDR1 GTSNPN and CDR2 SVGIG (reference sequence).